Shown below are 26 T cell receptor beta chains from a single sample sequenced in a study of blood T cell repertoires in COVID-19. Produced via immunoSEQ multiplex PCR; TCRdb's table is partial and in-frame only. The sample includes about 72,000 clones, 86% of them seen just once. Sequenced material: peripheral blood. The receptors come from an older woman with acute or convalescent COVID-19.

CDR3 in DNA: TGTGCCAGCAGCCCTCTGGGCCTGGTGACAGATACGCAGTATTTT. It specifies CASSPLGLVTDTQYF. This chain uses TRBV7-3 with TRBJ2-3, with D hard to call. The CDR3 extends over 15 amino acids. V lost 5 bases and J 3 bases, leaving 15 bases between the germline ends. Germline lookup yields CDR1 SGHTA and CDR2 FQGTGA.

CDR3 coding DNA: TGTGCCAGCAGCCCGCTGGGACAACAATCCCGGGTCACTGAAGCTTTCTTT. Translation gives CASSPLGQQSRVTEAFF. The chain combines TRBV7-9 with TRBJ1-1; perhaps TRBD1 as D (6 bases). The V and J ends lost 5 bases and 4 bases respectively, with 23 bases between them. Germline V gene data show CDR1 as SEHNR and CDR2 as FQNEAQ (reference sequence). This CDR3 is built from 17 residues.

The V and J genes are TRBV30 and TRBJ2-2; tentatively, D is TRBD1 (7 bases). The V end was cut by 3 bases, the J end by 4 bases, with 12 bases between. The CDR3 has 14 residues. The V gene's germline CDR1 is GTSNPN and CDR2 SVGIG (reference sequence). The DNA of the CDR3 is TGTGCCTGGAGCGCGGGGACAGCCACCGGGGAGCTGTTTTTT. Protein sequence: CAWSAGTATGELFF.

J is TRBJ1-6 and V is TRBV6-6; no firm D call. CDR3 length equals 13 residues. Trimming left V 0 bases short and J 13 bases short, with 10 bases between. The germline V gene encodes CDR1 MNHNY and CDR2 SVGAGI (reference sequence). CDR3 loop: CASSYSRELPLHF. The CDR3 nucleotides read TGTGCCAGCAGTTACTCGAGGGAGTTGCCCCTCCACTTT.

The chain is built from TRBV6-5 and TRBJ2-2; perhaps TRBD2 as D (7 bases). Deletions cut 5 bases from V and 3 bases from J, with 10 bases between. This CDR3 has 14 amino acids. Germline-derived CDR1 and CDR2 are MNHEY and SVGAGI. The CDR3 protein is CASSTGRDTGELFF. CDR3 DNA: TGTGCCAGCAGTACAGGGAGGGACACCGGGGAGCTGTTTTTT.

This chain links TRBV2 with TRBJ2-1; TRBD2 agrees at 11 bases. CDR3 size: 16 residues. Germline V lookup: CDR1 SNHLY, CDR2 FYNNEI. V shed 2 bases, J shed 4 bases, and the junction held 4 bases outside the gene matches. DNA of the CDR3: TGTGCCAGCAGTGAACTTAGCGGGGGGGCTTACAATGAGCAGTTCTTC. This gives the protein CASSELSGGAYNEQFF.

This chain uses TRBV29-1 with TRBJ2-7; 10 bases match TRBD1. The CDR3 extends over 13 amino acids. The germline V gene encodes CDR1 SQVTM and CDR2 ANQGSEA. Trimming took 6 bases from V and 0 from J; bases not matched to a gene: 2. CDR3: CSVGQGDSYEQYF. Written as DNA, the CDR3 is TGCAGCGTAGGACAGGGGGACTCCTACGAGCAGTACTTC.

This clone appeared once. This sequence joins TRBV6-4 and TRBJ1-1; 7 nucleotides match TRBD1. Germline loops: CDR1 MRHNA, CDR2 SNTAGT. Trimming cost V 6 bases and J 5 bases; bases outside gene matches: 6. The CDR3 is 13 amino acids. As DNA, the CDR3 is TGTGCCAGCAGGGGACAGTCCGGGACTGAAGCTTTCTTT. It translates to CASRGQSGTEAFF.

This chain links TRBV9 with TRBJ2-7, with 9 bases lining up with TRBD2. The trim removed 0 bases at V and 4 bases at J, leaving 5 bases unmatched. This CDR3 has 15 residues. The germline V gene has CDR1 SGDLS and CDR2 YYNGEE. The CDR3 coding sequence is TGTGCCAGCAGCGTAGATAGCGGGGGCCATTACGAGCAGTACTTC. Its protein product is CASSVDSGGHYEQYF.

This rearrangement joins TRBV27 to TRBJ2-1, with D perhaps matching TRBD2 (7 bases). Germline V lookup: CDR1 MNHEY, CDR2 SMNVEV (reference sequence). The CDR3 is made up of 15 amino acids. Trimming stripped 3 bases from V and 4 bases from J, with 13 bases between. The CDR3 here is CASSLERGAYNEQFF. CDR3 DNA sequence: TGTGCCAGCAGTTTGGAACGGGGGGCTTACAATGAGCAGTTCTTC.

This chain connects TRBV7-2 to TRBJ2-1; 8 nucleotides align to TRBD1. Trimming took 4 bases from V and 0 from J; bases not matched to a gene: 5. The CDR3 has 16 amino acids. Germline-derived CDR1 and CDR2 are SGHTA and FQGNSA. The CDR3 here is CASSSQTGGSYNEQFF. The CDR3 nucleotides read TGTGCCAGCAGCTCACAAACAGGGGGCTCCTACAATGAGCAGTTCTTC. The complete variable domain, with remaining parts taken from reference TRBV7-2 and TRBJ2-1, reads GAGVSQSPSNKVTEKGKDVELRCDPISGHTALYWYRQSLGQGLEFLIYFQGNSAPDKSGLPSDRFSAERTGGSVSTLTIQRTQQEDSAVYLCASSSQTGGSYNEQFFGPGTRLTVL.

This clone was recorded a few times. The V call is TRBV6-6, the J call TRBJ2-1; 13 positions agree with TRBD2. The CDR3 totals 16 residues. From germline, CDR1 is MNHNY and CDR2 SVGAGI (reference sequence). J was trimmed by 6 bases and V by 4 bases; bases with no gene match: 6. The CDR3 protein is CASSFLTSGGANEQFF. The CDR3 DNA reads as TGTGCCAGCAGTTTCTTAACTAGCGGGGGGGCCAATGAGCAGTTCTTC.

J is TRBJ2-3 and V is TRBV5-1, with a weak D call TRBD1 (6 bases). Trimming took off 3 bases at V and 0 bases at J, with 11 bases between the two ends. The CDR3 is 15 amino acids. Germline loops: CDR1 SGHRS, CDR2 YFSETQ. CDR3 region: CASSSGTPSTDTQYF. CDR3 nucleotides: TGCGCCAGCAGCTCCGGGACACCGAGCACAGATACGCAGTATTTT.

The rearrangement uses TRBV28 and TRBJ2-7, with D unresolved. The germline V gene has CDR1 MDHEN and CDR2 SYDVKM. The CDR3 runs to 13 residues. V lost 3 bases and J lost 0, with 6 bases in between. This CDR3 reads CASSLGNSYEQYF. For the CDR3, the DNA is TGTGCCAGCAGTTTGGGCAACTCCTACGAGCAGTACTTC.

The chain is built from TRBV6-6 and TRBJ2-5, with D perhaps TRBD1 (6 bases). Per germline, CDR1 MNHNY and CDR2 SVGAGI (reference sequence). The CDR3 spans 13 residues. Deletions cut 0 bases from V and 7 bases from J, with 9 bases between. In DNA, the CDR3 is TGTGCCAGCAGTTACTCGGGACATGGGACCCAGTACTTC. Translating it yields CASSYSGHGTQYF.

J is TRBJ2-3 and V is TRBV19; the match to TRBD2 covers 8 bases. CDR3 length: 18 residues. CDR1 is LNHDA, CDR2 SQIVND, per germline (reference sequence). J lost 0 bases, V lost 5 bases, and 13 bases had no gene match. CDR3 region: CASSPPGGGSLSTDTQYF. CDR3 DNA: TGTGCCAGTAGTCCACCGGGGGGGGGTTCTTTAAGCACAGATACGCAGTATTTT.

The chain has TRBV4-1 and TRBJ1-4; D ambiguous. Trimming took off 1 base at V and 3 bases at J, with 9 bases between the two ends. This CDR3 has 15 residues. Germline V gives CDR1 MGHRA, CDR2 YSYEKL. The DNA for the CDR3 is TGCGCCAGCAGCCAAGGAGGAGCTTCTAATGAAAAACTGTTTTTT. Amino acids: CASSQGGASNEKLFF.

This clone was counted between two and nine times. The chain combines TRBV6-6 with TRBJ1-5; TRBD1 matches at 9 bases. After removal of 2 bases from V and 8 bases from J, the junction contained 4 bases not matched to a gene. There are 14 residues in the CDR3. From germline, CDR1 is MNHNY and CDR2 SVGAGI (reference sequence). Here the CDR3 reads CASSYGGTGKPQHF. CDR3 coding DNA: TGTGCCAGCAGTTACGGGGGGACAGGGAAGCCCCAGCATTTT.

This chain links TRBV5-1 with TRBJ2-2, with D perhaps matching TRBD2 (6 bases). The germline CDR1 and CDR2 sequences are SGHRS and YFSETQ. The length of the CDR3 is 15 residues. Trimming removed 6 bases at V and 2 bases at J, with 14 bases between. CDR3 residues: CASKGGGVNTGELFF. The CDR3 bases are TGCGCCAGCAAAGGCGGCGGGGTCAACACCGGGGAGCTGTTTTTT.

The rearrangement links TRBV3-1 (or the pseudogene TRBV3-2) to TRBJ1-5; D gene uncertain. The V gene lost 0 bases and the J gene lost 4 bases, with 7 bases spanning the gap. This CDR3 region has 14 residues. Germline V lookup: CDR1 LGHDT, CDR2 YNNKEL (reference sequence). CDR3 sequence reads: CASSQDVRNQPQHF. The DNA for the CDR3 is TGTGCCAGCAGCCAAGACGTCAGAAATCAGCCCCAGCATTTT.

The gene calls are TRBV5-1 and TRBJ1-1; tentatively, D is TRBD1 (6 bases). The germline CDR1 and CDR2 sequences are SGHRS and YFSETQ. Trimming removed 0 bases from V and 5 bases from J, with 14 bases in between. The CDR3 spans 15 residues. Here the CDR3 DNA reads TGCGCCAGCAGCTTGGAGGACAGTGTCCGGACTGAAGCTTTCTTT. Its translation is CASSLEDSVRTEAFF. The variable domain in full, completed from reference TRBV5-1 and TRBJ1-1, reads KAGVTQTPRYLIKTRGQQVTLSCSPISGHRSVSWYQQTPGQGLQFLFEYFSETQRNKGNFPGRFSGRQFSNSRSEMNVSTLELGDSALYLCASSLEDSVRTEAFFGQGTRLTVV.

The rearrangement uses TRBV28 and TRBJ2-5; 8 bases align to TRBD1. Unmatched junction bases numbered 10, after V lost 3 bases and J lost 4 bases. Germline V gene data show CDR1 as MDHEN and CDR2 as SYDVKM. The CDR3 is 16 residues long. The CDR3 loop is CASSFLDGTGGETQYF. In DNA, the CDR3 is TGTGCCAGCAGTTTTTTGGACGGGACAGGCGGAGAGACCCAGTACTTC.

The chain has TRBV28 and TRBJ2-2; TRBD1 agrees at 8 bases. This CDR3 spans 14 amino acids. J gave up 5 bases and V 6 bases, and 5 bases lay outside the gene matches. The V gene's germline CDR1 is MDHEN and CDR2 SYDVKM. CDR3 sequence reads: CASSQGARTGELFF. The CDR3 bases are TGTGCCAGCAGCCAGGGGGCGAGGACCGGGGAGCTGTTTTTT.

The chain uses TRBV29-1 and TRBJ2-7; D is possibly TRBD1 (6 bases). The V end lost 2 bases, the J end lost 6 bases, and 11 bases lay between the germline ends. Germline CDR1 is SQVTM and CDR2 is ANQGSEA. This CDR3 spans 12 amino acids. The DNA of the CDR3 is TGCAGCGTTGAAAGGGGGACAACCGAGCAGTACTTC. Translating it yields CSVERGTTEQYF.

This clone was detected a few times. The chain uses TRBV20-1 and TRBJ1-6, with 7 bases lining up with TRBD1. J was trimmed by 6 bases and V by 3 bases; bases with no gene match: 23. The CDR3 sequence is 20 residues long. Germline V gene data show CDR1 as DFQATT and CDR2 as SNEGSKA (reference sequence). CDR3 protein: CSASRGLGQRATDGNSPLHF. The CDR3 nucleotides are TGCAGTGCTAGTCGAGGGTTGGGACAGCGAGCTACCGATGGTAATTCACCCCTCCACTTT.

The V and J genes are TRBV7-9 and TRBJ2-3; D perhaps matches TRBD1 (7 bases). The germline gives CDR1 SEHNR, CDR2 FQNEAQ (reference sequence). The CDR3 is 15 amino acids. V was clipped by 7 bases and J by 4 bases, with 18 bases between them. The DNA of the CDR3 is TGTGCCAGCATCTTCGGCAGGGGGGTCGCAGATACGCAGTATTTT. Protein sequence: CASIFGRGVADTQYF.